Listed here are 15 T cell receptor beta chains from one sample, sequenced in a study of blood T cells in healthy people across ages. A second PCR of 7 to 11 cycles used a sample-barcoded 5' primer and a J-beta primer mix. TCRdb called the 5' RACE reads again in MiXCR, with one record for every CDR3 protein. This sample has more than 700,000 distinct CDR3 sequences, with about 45% found just once. The sample comprised blood. The receptors come from a man aged 80 or over in good health.

Comments on this clonotype: Being one base from a much bigger clone, this may be a read error. The rearrangement joins TRBV6-2 or TRBV6-3 to TRBJ2-7; D might be TRBD1 (5 bases). CDR1 is MNHEY and CDR2 is SVGEGT in the germline V gene. V gave up 0 bases and J gave up 6 bases, with 15 bases separating them. The CDR3 extends over 15 amino acids. CDR3 nucleotide sequence: TGTGCCAGCAGTTACTCTCGGATAGGGGATGGCGAGCAGTACTTC. Translation gives CASSYSRIGDGEQYF.

About this clonotype: The junction shows a germline mismatch at one end, possibly a read error. The V call is TRBV5-1, the J call TRBJ1-2; 8 bases agree with TRBD1. The CDR3 consists of 13 residues. Germline CDR1 reads SGHRS; CDR2 reads YFSETQ. CDR3 loop: CASSSDRDRGHTF. CDR3 sequence (DNA): TGCGCCAGCAGCTCGGACAGGGACCGAGGCCACACTTTC. Drawing the rest from reference TRBV5-1 and TRBJ1-2, the complete variable domain is KAGVTQTPRYLIKTRGQQVTLSCSPISGHRSVSWYQQTPGQGLQFLFEYFSETQRNKGNFPGRFSGRQFSNSRSEMNVSTLELGDSALYLCASSSDRDRGHTFGSGTRLTVV.

This clonotype was counted at least ten times. V and J are TRBV5-1 and TRBJ2-3, with 14 bases matching TRBD2. The CDR3 covers 17 residues. The germline CDR1 and CDR2 sequences are SGHRS and YFSETQ. Trimming removed 0 bases from V and 5 bases from J; junction bases left unmatched: 5. The CDR3 reads CASSLGLAGGPIDTQYF. In DNA form, the CDR3 reads TGCGCCAGCAGCTTGGGACTAGCGGGAGGGCCGATAGATACGCAGTATTTT.

With respect to this clonotype: Germline is not matched at one junction end, which may reflect a read error. The J gene is TRBJ2-5, the V gene TRBV2; D might be TRBD2 (6 bases). CDR1 is SNHLY, CDR2 FYNNEI, per germline. The CDR3 spans 12 residues. Here the CDR3 reads CTSSDSAGLGYF. CDR3 in DNA: TGTACCAGCAGTGATTCAGCGGGCCTCGGGTACTTC.

The chain employs TRBV6-5 and TRBJ1-5; perhaps TRBD1 as D (6 bases). The V end was cut by 0 bases, the J end by 5 bases, with 14 bases between. CDR3 length: 16 amino acids. Germline V gene lookup returns CDR1 MNHEY and CDR2 SVGAGI. The CDR3: CASSYSSGAPHQPQHF. CDR3 in DNA: TGTGCCAGCAGTTACTCGTCAGGGGCCCCACATCAGCCCCAGCATTTT.

The chain carries TRBV18 and TRBJ2-3; 7 bases map to TRBD2. Germline V gene lookup returns CDR1 KGHSH and CDR2 LQKENI. CDR3 length: 15 amino acids. The ends lost 6 bases at V and 9 bases at J; junction bases unmatched: 15. The CDR3 loop is CASSPGGLAEGTQYF. Here the CDR3 DNA reads TGTGCCAGCTCCCCCGGCGGGCTAGCGGAGGGAACGCAGTATTTT.

The chain links TRBV24-1 to TRBJ2-1; 9 nucleotides line up with TRBD2. Unmatched junction bases numbered 6, after V lost 3 bases and J lost 13 bases. CDR1 and CDR2 (germline): KGHDR, SFDVKD. CDR3 size: 13 residues. The CDR3 DNA sequence: TGTGCCACCAGTGATCCACTAGCGGGCTCCCAGTTCTTC. Translating gives CATSDPLAGSQFF.

This clonotype was recorded a few times. This chain links TRBV3-1 with TRBJ2-3; 8 nucleotides match TRBD2. Germline CDR1 reads LGHDT; CDR2 reads YNNKEL (reference sequence). CDR3 length equals 16 residues. Trimming removed 0 bases from V and 4 bases from J; junction bases left unmatched: 6. CDR3 sequence: CASSQDVVAGSDTQYF. The CDR3 DNA is TGTGCCAGCAGCCAAGATGTCGTAGCGGGATCAGATACGCAGTATTTT.

This clonotype showed up just a few times. V and J are TRBV6-1 and TRBJ1-2; TRBD1 matches at 10 bases. Germline V lookup: CDR1 MNHNS, CDR2 SASEGT. The trim removed 7 bases at V and 8 bases at J, leaving 4 bases unmatched. The CDR3 has 12 residues. CDR3 loop: CASMGQGQGYTF. The CDR3 DNA reads as TGTGCCAGCATGGGACAGGGGCAAGGCTACACCTTC.

The chain uses TRBV11-1 and TRBJ2-7; 7 positions match TRBD1. Germline-derived CDR1 and CDR2 are SGHAT and FQDESV (reference sequence). Trimming at V came to 3 bases and at J to 0 bases, leaving 5 bases not matched to a gene. CDR3 length equals 15 residues. The CDR3 loop reads CASSFRTGFSYEQYF. The CDR3 DNA is TGTGCCAGCAGCTTTAGGACAGGTTTCTCCTACGAGCAGTACTTC.

This sequence joins TRBV6-5 and TRBJ2-5; 11 nucleotides align to TRBD2. V trimming: 7 bases; J trimming: 5 bases; junction bases outside the gene matches: 6. CDR1 is MNHEY and CDR2 is SVGAGI in the germline V gene. CDR3 length: 14 amino acids. The CDR3 reads CASTAWTSGETQYF. The CDR3 region has the DNA TGTGCCAGCACTGCTTGGACTAGCGGGGAGACCCAGTACTTC.

The J gene is TRBJ2-3, the V gene TRBV7-2, with D perhaps matching TRBD2 (6 bases). V gave up 5 bases and J gave up 10 bases, with 13 bases separating them. There are 12 residues in the CDR3. Germline values: CDR1 SGHTA, CDR2 FQGNSA. The CDR3 here is CASSVARDAQYF. The CDR3 DNA reads TGTGCCAGCAGCGTGGCGCGGGATGCGCAGTATTTT.

This chain joins TRBV5-1 and TRBJ2-2, with 7 bases aligning to TRBD2. The germline V gene encodes CDR1 SGHRS and CDR2 YFSETQ. The CDR3 sequence is 17 residues long. Germline trimming cut 0 bases from V and 0 bases from J; bases unmatched to any gene: 5. In DNA form, the CDR3 reads TGCGCCAGCAGCTTGGCCCCAGCGGGAACGAACACCGGGGAGCTGTTTTTT. It codes for CASSLAPAGTNTGELFF.

This rearrangement joins TRBV18 to TRBJ2-7; the D is unclear. CDR3 length equals 14 residues. Trimming removed 0 bases from V and 2 bases from J, with 8 bases in between. CDR1 and CDR2 (germline): KGHSH, LQKENI. DNA of the CDR3: TGTGCCAGCTCACCACCGGTGCAGACCTACGAGCAGTACTTC. It is translated as CASSPPVQTYEQYF.

The sample holds a few counts of this clonotype. CDR3 sequence (DNA): TGTGCCAGCAGCTTAGTCGAGGCAGACTACGAGCAGTACTTC. Translating it yields CASSLVEADYEQYF. The chain carries TRBV7-2 and TRBJ2-7; unclear D gene. This CDR3 has 14 amino acids. V lost 1 base and J 3 bases, leaving 10 bases between the germline ends. Germline V lookup: CDR1 SGHTA, CDR2 FQGNSA.